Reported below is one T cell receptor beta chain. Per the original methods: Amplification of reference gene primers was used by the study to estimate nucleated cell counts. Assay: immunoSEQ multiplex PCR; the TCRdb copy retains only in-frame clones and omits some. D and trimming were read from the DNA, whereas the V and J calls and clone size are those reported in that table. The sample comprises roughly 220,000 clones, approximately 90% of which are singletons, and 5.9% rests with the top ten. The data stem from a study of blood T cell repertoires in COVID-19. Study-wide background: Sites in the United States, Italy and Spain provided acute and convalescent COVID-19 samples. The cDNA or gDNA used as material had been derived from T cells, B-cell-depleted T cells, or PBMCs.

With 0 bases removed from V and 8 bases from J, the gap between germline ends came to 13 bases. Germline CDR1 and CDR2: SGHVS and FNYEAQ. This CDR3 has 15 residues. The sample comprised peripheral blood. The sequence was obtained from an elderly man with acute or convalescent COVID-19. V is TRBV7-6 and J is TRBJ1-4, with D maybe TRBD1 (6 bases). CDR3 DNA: TGTGCCAGCAGCTTAGCACAGGGAGTGGGGGAAAAACTGTTTTTT. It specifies CASSLAQGVGEKLFF. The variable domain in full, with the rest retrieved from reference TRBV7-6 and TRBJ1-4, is GAGVSQSPRYKVTKRGQDVALRCDPISGHVSLYWYRQALGQGPEFLTYFNYEAQQDKSGLPNDRFSAERPEGSISTLTIQRTEQRDSAMYRCASSLAQGVGEKLFFGSGTQLSVL.